This TCR beta chain was sequenced for a study of CXCR3-negative and CXCR3-positive naive CD8 T cells. Study-wide results and caveats: Naive subsets had comparable surface CD5, so TRB CDR3 properties gauged TCR strength. Researchers reported similar TRBV-TRBJ usage in naive CXCR3-negative and CXCR3-positive cells, though memory differed.

The CDR3 has 13 residues. Germline CDR1 reads LNHNV; CDR2 reads YYDKDF (reference sequence). Libraries were UMI-labeled 5' RACE TRB cDNA. One entry per CDR3 protein, without DNA, is what TCRdb gives after re-calling the 5' RACE reads. The data show under 30,000 distinct CDR3 sequences, and the top ten clones hold roughly 10%. As concerns this clonotype: Antigen: not known.

The chain recombines TRBV15 with TRBJ2-2. The sequence came from a human donor in good health. Some clones in this sample may be carry-over from other donors' samples. Sequencing was carried out using memory CD8+ T cells from blood. The CDR3 loop reads CATSRDGSGELFF.